These T cell receptor beta chains were read from a single sample in a study of cytomegalovirus exposure and HLA in healthy donors. Sequencing was performed with immunoSEQ multiplex PCR; in TCRdb, only in-frame clones are kept and a portion is missing. The record lists tens of thousands of clones, of which the ten most abundant hold approximately 3.9%. Sequencing input: PBMCs. Source of these receptors: a female donor in good health and CMV-seropositive. Both conserved end residues are trimmed from each CDR3. A D gene is named only where the DNA matches it firmly.

TRBJ2-7 | TRBD1 | TRBV5-5 | ASSLTPTGGYEQY
TRBJ2-3 | TRBD2 | TRBV5-1 | ASSVALAGVKDTQY
TRBJ1-2 | . | TRBV4-2 | ASSQVRGSGYT
TRBJ2-5 | . | TRBV7-7 | ASSLGQQETQY
TRBJ1-2 | TRBD1 | TRBV9 | ASSVAQGNYGYT
TRBJ2-1 | TRBD2 | TRBV5-1 | ASSSPGLAGNDNEQF
TRBJ1-1 | TRBD1 | TRBV29-1 | SVDTDRGLRMNTEDF
TRBJ1-5 | TRBD1 | TRBV9 | ASSADREYQPQH
TRBJ2-1 | TRBD2 | TRBV4-3 | ASSQDREARSEQF
TRBJ1-1 | . | TRBV18 | ASSVMDSTNTEAF
TRBJ1-1 | TRBD1 | TRBV5-1 | ASSFRGQGAFTEAF
TRBJ2-7 | . | TRBV29-1 | SVASVSAYEQY
TRBJ2-1 | TRBD2 | TRBV6-5 | ASSYSGGSGNEQF
TRBJ2-2 | TRBD1 | TRBV29-1 | SVEGDWDRPNTGELF
TRBJ1-5 | TRBD1 | TRBV5-1 | ASSAGTDSNQPQH
TRBJ2-4 | . | TRBV6-5 | ASSYSARVRNIQY
TRBJ1-1 | . | TRBV4-3 | ASSQDVVNTEAF
TRBJ2-7 | . | TRBV10-3 | AISLTDSYEQY
TRBJ1-3 | . | TRBV7-9 | ASSSRDTGNTIY
TRBJ2-5 | . | TRBV20-1 | SALAGETQY
TRBJ1-6 | TRBD1 | TRBV28 | ATWTGARSPLH
TRBJ1-5 | . | TRBV6-1 | ASSAQTGSVSNQPQH
TRBJ1-1 | . | TRBV28 | ASSFSVGAEAF
TRBJ1-1 | . | TRBV29-1 | SVRVRGTEAF
TRBJ1-5 | TRBD1 | TRBV6-5 | ASRQDRGRQPQH
TRBJ2-3 | . | TRBV11-3 | ASSLGRREESTDTQY
TRBJ2-2 | . | TRBV9 | ASSDLVWRENGELF
TRBJ2-3 | TRBD2 | TRBV7-2 | ASSPGLATDTQY
TRBJ2-7 | TRBD1 | TRBV4-1 | ASSQVGTGSPYEQY
TRBJ2-1 | . | TRBV29-1 | SVGRAGSYNEQF
TRBJ2-1 | TRBD2 | TRBV5-1 | ASSSRTSGKGREQF
TRBJ2-7 | . | TRBV28 | ASGGAREQY
TRBJ1-4 | TRBD1 | TRBV11-3 | ASSPQGPGEKLF
TRBJ1-1 | TRBD1 | TRBV18 | ASSPGTGRTEAF
TRBJ1-2 | TRBD1 | TRBV6-1 | ASSHSGTGRGYT
TRBJ2-2 | TRBD2 | TRBV6-6 | ASSTGLAGETGELF
TRBJ1-5 | TRBD1 | TRBV19 | ASSIGSRGAQPQH
TRBJ1-1 | . | TRBV6-5 | ASSYAQSNTEAF
TRBJ2-7 | . | TRBV28 | ASIGGFSSEQY
TRBJ1-1 | . | TRBV5-8 | ASSPRGTAF
TRBJ2-7 | . | TRBV7-9 | ASSFDRSYEQY
TRBJ2-3 | TRBD1 | TRBV5-4 | ASSPRQGRGDTQY
TRBJ1-2 | . | TRBV7-9 | ASSLIPGGGSGGYT
TRBJ2-3 | TRBD1 | TRBV4-1 | ASSQGAGGLDTQY
TRBJ2-5 | . | TRBV29-1 | SVAFSAKETQY
TRBJ1-4 | . | TRBV18 | ASSPEHTNEKLF
TRBJ1-2 | TRBD1 | TRBV19 | ASSHDRGPNRGYT
TRBJ2-7 | . | TRBV6-5 | ASSYSMTGSYEQY
TRBJ2-6 | . | TRBV4-3 | ASSQDPLALSGANVLT
TRBJ1-1 | TRBD1 | TRBV6-5 | ASNGGQGPEF